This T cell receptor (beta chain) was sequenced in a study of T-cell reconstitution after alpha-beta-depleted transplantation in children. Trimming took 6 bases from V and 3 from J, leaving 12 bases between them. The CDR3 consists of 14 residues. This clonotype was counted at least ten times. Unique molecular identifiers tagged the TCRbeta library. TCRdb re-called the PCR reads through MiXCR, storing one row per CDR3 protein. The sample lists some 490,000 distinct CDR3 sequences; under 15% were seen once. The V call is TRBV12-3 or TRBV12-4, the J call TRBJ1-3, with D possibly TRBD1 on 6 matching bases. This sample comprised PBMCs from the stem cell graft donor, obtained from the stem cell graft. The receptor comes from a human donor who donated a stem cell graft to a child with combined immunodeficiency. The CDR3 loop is CASSPTGNGNTIYF. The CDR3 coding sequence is TGTGCCAGCAGCCCTACAGGGAATGGAAACACCATATATTTT.